This passage covers 19 T cell receptor beta chains from one sample sequenced in a study of T-cell memory formation after mild COVID-19. MiXCR was run by TCRdb on the 5' RACE reads, yielding one entry per CDR3 protein. This sample carries some 68,000 distinct CDR3 sequences, 15% to 20% of them seen once, and the ten largest clones take roughly 33%. Sequences were obtained from PBMCs or a T cell subset sorted from them (not recorded which). All receptors come from an adult woman who had mild COVID-19 (a few samples of this study predate the infection). Cell type and time point are not known.

The chain joins TRBV7-2 to TRBJ2-7; 7 bases fit TRBD1. CDR1 is SGHTA and CDR2 is FQGNSA in the germline V gene. The ends lost 5 bases at V and 2 bases at J; junction bases unmatched: 12. There are 16 residues in the CDR3. This CDR3 is CASSTHPRGSTYEQYF. As DNA, the CDR3 is TGTGCCAGCAGCACCCACCCCAGGGGGTCAACCTACGAGCAGTACTTC.

In its sample, this clonotype was seen a few times. The chain has TRBV19 and TRBJ2-1, with 9 bases identical to TRBD1. The V segment lost 8 bases and the J segment 7 bases; nucleotides outside the gene matches: 6. Per the germline V gene, CDR1 is LNHDA and CDR2 is SQIVND (reference sequence). This CDR3 is built from 13 residues. CDR3 DNA sequence: TGTGCCAGTCGACAGGGGGTTGGGAATGAGCAGTTCTTC. Translated: CASRQGVGNEQFF.

The rearrangement joins TRBV12-3 or TRBV12-4 to TRBJ2-1, with 7 positions matching TRBD2. CDR3 length equals 12 residues. The V segment lost 5 bases and the J segment 10 bases; nucleotides outside the gene matches: 5. The CDR3 sequence is CASSLGRGEQFF. CDR3 nucleotide sequence: TGTGCCAGCAGTCTGGGGAGGGGCGAGCAGTTCTTC.

This clonotype was seen only a few times. This chain connects TRBV4-1 to TRBJ2-7; possible D gene TRBD1, 6 bases. The CDR3 consists of 13 residues. The germline V gene encodes CDR1 MGHRA and CDR2 YSYEKL. Between the trimmed V and J ends, which lost 1 base and 6 bases, there was a span of 10 bases. CDR3: CASSQGRGGEQYF. The CDR3 DNA reads as TGCGCCAGCAGCCAAGGGCGAGGGGGCGAGCAGTACTTC.

The V gene is TRBV4-1, the J gene TRBJ1-4, with D unclear. Trimming took 3 bases from V and 0 from J, leaving 14 bases between them. The germline CDR1 and CDR2 sequences are MGHRA and YSYEKL. The CDR3 runs to 17 residues. The CDR3 DNA reads TGCGCCAGCAGCCACCCGGGCCTCGGGGCAACTAATGAAAAACTGTTTTTT. This encodes CASSHPGLGATNEKLFF.

V and J are TRBV2 and TRBJ2-1, with unresolved D. This CDR3 is 15 amino acids long. V lost 2 bases, J lost 4 bases, and 12 bases lay in between. CDR1 and CDR2 (germline): SNHLY, FYNNEI. CDR3 in amino acids: CASSENPLPYNEQFF. In DNA form, the CDR3 reads TGTGCCAGCAGTGAAAACCCCCTACCTTACAATGAGCAGTTCTTC.

The rearrangement links TRBV11-2 to TRBJ2-5; 8 bases line up with TRBD2. V gave up 5 bases and J gave up 5 bases; unmatched junction bases: 10. CDR3 length equals 15 residues. Germline CDR1 SGHAT, CDR2 FQNNGV. CDR3 protein: CASSLGSRGGETQYF. For the CDR3, the DNA is TGTGCCAGCAGCCTCGGTTCCCGGGGGGGGGAGACCCAGTACTTC.

This clonotype was observed a single time. The J gene is TRBJ1-3, the V gene TRBV10-3; the D is unclear. This CDR3 region has 14 residues. Per germline, CDR1 ENHRY and CDR2 SYGVKD. The ends were cut back, 3 bases at V and 0 bases at J, with 6 bases in the middle. Here the CDR3 reads CAISDSASGNTIYF. The CDR3 region has the DNA TGTGCCATCAGTGACAGTGCCTCTGGAAACACCATATATTTT.

This clonotype was seen more than once but under ten times. This chain connects TRBV6-5 to TRBJ2-3; the match to TRBD2 covers 11 bases. Unmatched junction bases numbered 0, after V lost 0 bases and J lost 1 base. The CDR3 contains 16 residues. Germline values: CDR1 MNHEY, CDR2 SVGAGI. CDR3 in amino acids: CASSYSTSGGTDTQYF. CDR3 nucleotides: TGTGCCAGCAGTTACTCGACTAGCGGGGGCACAGATACGCAGTATTTT.

This clonotype has a handful of counts. The chain employs TRBV10-3 and TRBJ2-3, with 7 nucleotides matching TRBD1. The CDR3 sequence is 15 residues long. CDR1 and CDR2 (germline): ENHRY, SYGVKD. Trimming removed 0 bases from V and 6 bases from J; junction bases left unmatched: 6. The chain's CDR3 is CAISESKGAQDTQYF. In DNA, the CDR3 is TGTGCCATCAGTGAGTCGAAGGGGGCCCAGGATACGCAGTATTTT.

This clonotype was observed many times. This sequence joins TRBV11-3 and TRBJ2-3; 8 bases align to TRBD1. From germline, CDR1 is SGHNT and CDR2 YENEEA. The CDR3 has 14 amino acids. The junction had 5 bases not matched to a gene; V was cut back by 4 bases and J by 5 bases. The CDR3 reads CASSSRTGIDTQYF. DNA for the CDR3: TGTGCCAGCAGCTCCCGGACAGGGATAGATACGCAGTATTTT. The complete variable domain, with remaining parts taken from reference TRBV11-3 and TRBJ2-3, reads EAGVVQSPRYKIIEKKQPVAFWCNPISGHNTLYWYLQNLGQGPELLIRYENEEAVDDSQLPKDRFSAERLKGVDSTLKIQPAELGDSAVYLCASSSRTGIDTQYFGPGTRLTVL.

The V gene is TRBV20-1, the J gene TRBJ2-3, with D uncertain. V was trimmed by 3 bases and J by 5 bases, leaving 12 bases between them. This CDR3 is built from 13 residues. The germline CDR1 and CDR2 sequences are DFQATT and SNEGSKA (reference sequence). This chain's CDR3 is CSASRLSIDTQYF. Here the CDR3 DNA reads TGCAGTGCTAGCCGTCTTAGTATAGATACGCAGTATTTT.

The CDR3 protein is CASSSWEGLVLNTGELFF. For the CDR3, the DNA is TGTGCCAGCAGCTCGTGGGAGGGCCTAGTTTTGAACACCGGGGAGCTGTTTTTT. The chain is built from TRBV11-2 and TRBJ2-2; 7 bases fit TRBD2. The CDR3 totals 18 residues. Trimming cost V 4 bases and J 1 base; bases outside gene matches: 12. The germline V gene encodes CDR1 SGHAT and CDR2 FQNNGV. The complete variable domain, with remaining parts taken from reference TRBV11-2 and TRBJ2-2, reads EAGVAQSPRYKIIEKRQSVAFWCNPISGHATLYWYQQILGQGPKLLIQFQNNGVVDDSQLPKDRFSAERLKGVDSTLKIQPAKLEDSAVYLCASSSWEGLVLNTGELFFGEGSRLTVL.

The V gene is TRBV29-1, the J gene TRBJ2-7; tentative D call: TRBD1 (5 bases). With 0 bases removed from V and 2 bases from J, the gap between germline ends came to 14 bases. The germline V gene has CDR1 SQVTM and CDR2 ANQGSEA. The CDR3 contains 15 residues. In DNA, the CDR3 is TGCAGCGTTGAAGATCAAGGGGCGCCCCCCTACGAGCAGTACTTC. It yields the protein CSVEDQGAPPYEQYF.

The rearrangement joins TRBV18 to TRBJ2-1; no reliable D call. Deletions cut 3 bases from V and 8 bases from J, with 5 bases between. From germline, CDR1 is KGHSH and CDR2 LQKENI. The CDR3 contains 11 residues. The CDR3 DNA sequence: TGTGCCAGCTCACCCCTCGATGAGCAGTTCTTC. Amino acid sequence: CASSPLDEQFF.

The V gene is TRBV7-7, the J gene TRBJ1-2; 9 bases match TRBD1. Germline trimming cut 6 bases from V and 5 bases from J; bases unmatched to any gene: 13. Germline V gene sequence: CDR1 SSHAT, CDR2 FNYEAQ (reference sequence). CDR3 size: 16 residues. CDR3 in DNA: TGTGCCAGCAGGCCCCGGGACAGGGCCCGAATTTATGGCTACACCTTC. Translation gives CASRPRDRARIYGYTF.

The chain's CDR3 is CATSPRDTPYQETQYF. The CDR3 coding sequence is TGTGCCACCAGCCCCCGGGACACCCCATACCAAGAGACCCAGTACTTC. The rearrangement uses TRBV15 and TRBJ2-5; D possibly corresponds to TRBD1 (6 bases). The CDR3 is 16 amino acids. The germline V and J ends were trimmed by 5 bases and 0 bases, with 16 bases remaining between them. Germline V gene sequence: CDR1 LNHNV, CDR2 YYDKDF (reference sequence).

This clonotype has a handful of counts. The V and J genes are TRBV7-2 and TRBJ2-3; 9 bases align to TRBD2. V lost 5 bases, J lost 5 bases, and 2 bases stayed unmatched. Germline V gene sequence: CDR1 SGHTA, CDR2 FQGNSA. The CDR3 has 13 residues. As DNA, the CDR3 is TGTGCCAGCAGCCTTAGCGGGAGAGATACGCAGTATTTT. Its translation: CASSLSGRDTQYF.

V and J are TRBV5-1 and TRBJ2-3; D gene unclear. Trimming shortened V by 0 bases and J by 2 bases, and 4 bases separated the two germline ends. Germline-derived CDR1 and CDR2 are SGHRS and YFSETQ. The CDR3 extends over 13 amino acids. CDR3 sequence: CASSLAYTDTQYF. Written as DNA, the CDR3 is TGCGCCAGCAGCTTGGCCTACACAGATACGCAGTATTTT.